Listed below are T cell receptor beta chains from one sample, sequenced in a study of immune evolution from preneoplasia to lung adenocarcinoma. Here immunoSEQ multiplex PCR was the method, and the copy in TCRdb shows in-frame clones only, minus some. The data show 2,000 to 2,500 clones, approximately 40% seen once. Sequencing was carried out using FFPE adjacent normal lung tissue. These receptors were obtained from a person aged 55-80 years with lung adenocarcinoma. The conserved cysteine and the conserved F or W are not part of the CDR3 here. D genes are given only for firm matches.

cdr3_aa | d_call | j_call | v_call
ASSLTGFSNYGYT | - | TRBJ1-2 | TRBV6-5
ASSSGGAKMSEAF | - | TRBJ1-1 | TRBV19
ASSVDSGTSDSYEQY | TRBD2 | TRBJ2-7 | TRBV9
ASSKNQRGYYGYT | - | TRBJ1-2 | TRBV21-1
ASSPSKRGPPV | TRBD2 | TRBJ2-3 | TRBV10-1
ASSTADANTGELF | - | TRBJ2-2 | TRBV9
ASSANWDGAYEQY | - | TRBJ2-7 | TRBV9
ASSLVTEEQY | - | TRBJ2-7 | TRBV5-1
ASSQPGLATTYNEQF | TRBD2 | TRBJ2-1 | TRBV4-1
ASSFPGQGVAEQF | TRBD1 | TRBJ2-1 | TRBV4-3
ASSQGHLRWETQY | - | TRBJ2-5 | TRBV4-1
ASSSVQGLNTEAF | TRBD1 | TRBJ1-1 | TRBV5-1
ASSDRENQPQH | TRBD1 | TRBJ1-5 | TRBV6-9
ASSPGLGGDYGYT | - | TRBJ1-2 | TRBV7-3
AWSVQVGFGEKLF | - | TRBJ1-4 | TRBV30
ATSRDRASGNTIY | - | TRBJ1-3 | TRBV15
ASSLVETQY | - | TRBJ2-5 | TRBV7-8
ATSRGVESGPDTQY | - | TRBJ2-3 | TRBV15